One and the same sample provided the 2 T cell receptor beta chains below, sequenced in a study of OX40 agonist ivuxolimab in advanced cancers. Some clones are missing from TCRdb's copy, which holds only in-frame ones; the method was immunoSEQ multiplex PCR. Among over 8,000 clones, under 80% were seen once, and the ten largest hold roughly 46%. Sequenced here: CD4+ or CD8+ T cells sorted from blood, sampled in a trial of the OX40 agonist ivuxolimab. These receptor sequences come from an adult with an advanced solid tumor such as melanoma, head and neck, liver or kidney cancer.

This clone was seen only a few times. The chain joins TRBV6-6 to TRBJ2-7; D unclear. CDR1 and CDR2 from the germline V gene are MNHNY and SVGAGI (reference sequence). V was clipped by 5 bases and J by 3 bases, with 17 bases between them. This CDR3 is built from 15 residues. The CDR3 loop is CASSVLTPGHYEQYF. CDR3 in DNA: TGTGCCAGCAGTGTACTCACTCCAGGTCACTACGAGCAGTACTTC.

The V and J genes are TRBV6-5 and TRBJ2-2, with 8 bases fitting TRBD2. Germline V CDR1 and CDR2: MNHEY, SVGAGI. There are 15 residues in the CDR3. The trim removed 1 base at V and 6 bases at J, leaving 4 bases unmatched. This chain's CDR3 is CASSYLLADPGELFF. CDR3 nucleotide sequence: TGTGCCAGCAGTTACTTACTAGCGGATCCCGGGGAGCTGTTTTTT.